This T cell receptor (beta chain) is from a study of shared clonotypes between healthy human individuals. Study as a whole: Ranging from 18 to 49 in age, donors were a couple of women and a few men.

Comments on this clone: What it recognizes is unknown.

Broader study findings: Among donors, clonotype sharing was expected to be affected by sequencing depth. When naive CD4 clonotypes were compared across several donors, about 5% were shared.

In the sorted-subset replicate PCRs, 200 ng DNA, some 30,000 T cell genomes, was used. The protocol was immunoSEQ multiplex PCR, while the TCRdb copy is restricted to in-frame clones and leaves out a portion. The top ten clones hold roughly 1.2% of a sample with 1.5 million to 2.5 million clones, approximately 94% of them seen once. The naive CD8 fraction comprised CD45RO-negative cells positively selected for CCR7 and excluded terminally differentiated effector memory CD45RA+ cells. This CDR3 region has 13 residues. CDR1 is SEHNR and CDR2 is FQNEAQ in the germline V gene (reference sequence). J was trimmed by 4 bases and V by 8 bases; bases with no gene match: 4.

The chain joins TRBV7-9 to TRBJ2-2; the match to TRBD2 covers 7 bases. The clonotype comes from a man aged 18 to 29 in good health. The material sequenced was naive CD8+ T cells sorted from blood. CDR3 residues: CASRGRVTGELFF. CDR3 nucleotides: TGTGCCAGCCGGGGGAGGGTCACCGGGGAGCTGTTTTTT.